The 23 T cell receptor beta chains reported below all come from one sample, sequenced in a study of tumor-infiltrating lymphocytes in primary liver carcinoma. The source material, roughly 18-31 mg of unsorted bulk tissue, was used to co-extract RNA and DNA. TCR beta cDNA was reverse-transcribed from 500 to 550 ng of total RNA. The reaction used a constant-region primer and ProtoScript II reverse transcriptase. Three-round nested multiplex PCR performed with slightly modified ARM-PCR produced the TCR beta libraries. The first two PCR rounds, roughly 10 cycles each, used TRBV1-TRBV30 forward primers and a C-beta reverse primer. TCRdb itself ran the multiplex PCR reads through MiXCR, one entry per CDR3 protein. The data hold about 120,000 distinct CDR3 sequences, with 55% to 75% observed a single time. Material for sequencing was liver tumor tissue from sampling region 1. Subset in this sample: tumor region T1, superior pole. The receptor source for this set is a woman aged 60-75 years with primary liver carcinoma and hepatitis B virus infection.

In its sample, this clonotype was seen many times. This chain joins TRBV4-1 and TRBJ2-7; D may correspond to TRBD1 or TRBD2 (6 bases each). Germline CDR1 reads MGHRA; CDR2 reads YSYEKL. The CDR3 contains 13 residues. V dropped 4 bases and J dropped 1 base, with 8 bases sitting between them. The CDR3 DNA reads TGCGCCAGCAGCCGGGGGGCTTCCTACGAGCAGTACTTC. This sequence encodes CASSRGASYEQYF.

About this clonotype: The junction shows a germline mismatch at one end, possibly a read error. V and J are TRBV7-9 and TRBJ1-6; tentative D call: TRBD1 (5 bases). From germline, CDR1 is SEHNR and CDR2 FQNEAQ (reference sequence). The CDR3 loop spans 13 amino acids. CDR3 residues: CANSWGRDSPLHF. In DNA, the CDR3 is TGTGCCAACAGCTGGGGCAGGGATTCACCTCTCCACTTT.

This chain connects TRBV7-8 to TRBJ2-7; TRBD1 might be the D (5 bases). Trimming removed 3 bases at V and 1 base at J, with 16 bases between. This CDR3 is 16 amino acids long. Per the germline V gene, CDR1 is SGHVS and CDR2 is FQNEAQ. CDR3 in DNA: TGTGCCAGCAGCTTCCGAACAGGCCGAGTTTCCTACGAGCAGTACTTC. Protein product: CASSFRTGRVSYEQYF.

As for this clonotype: Because it lacks the conserved phenylalanine or tryptophan at the end, this CDR3 is likely a read error. Because the CDR3's place on the DNA is in doubt, the DNA is left out and the CDR3 is given as listed by TCRdb. This chain uses TRBV12-3 or TRBV12-4 with TRBJ2-5; whether TRBD1, the table's D call, matches the DNA was not checked. Ends included, the CDR3 has 15 residues. The chain's CDR3 is CASSFSTGGAETQYL.

This clonotype was seen a few times. V and J are TRBV28 and TRBJ1-1, with unresolved D. CDR1 is MDHEN and CDR2 is SYDVKM in the germline V gene. V lost 8 bases and J 0 bases, leaving 16 bases between the germline ends. This CDR3 region has 15 residues. In nucleotides, the CDR3 is TGTGCCAGCGCCCGCCCAGGAGACGTGAACACTGAAGCTTTCTTT. As protein: CASARPGDVNTEAFF.

Comment on this clonotype: This may be a read error: a much more frequent sequence differs by one nucleotide. The V call is TRBV13, the J call TRBJ2-7, with 10 bases that match TRBD2. CDR3 length: 15 amino acids. Germline-derived CDR1 and CDR2 are PRHDT and FYEKMQ (reference sequence). CDR3: CTSSSRTSGPYEQYF. In DNA form, the CDR3 reads TGTACCAGCAGCTCCCGGACTAGCGGACCCTACGAGCAGTACTTC.

With regard to this clonotype: A read error may explain this, as a much larger clone is one base away. The chain carries TRBV5-5 and TRBJ1-1; D not resolved. There are 14 residues in the CDR3. Germline loops: CDR1 SGHKS, CDR2 YYEKEE (reference sequence). Trimming removed 3 bases at V and 5 bases at J, with 14 bases between. The CDR3 loop is CASSSQVGLTEAFF. In DNA, the CDR3 is TGTGCCAGCAGCTCGCAGGTAGGGCTAACTGAAGCTTTCTTT.

As to this clonotype: Because the CDR3 is missing its conserved closing phenylalanine or tryptophan, this is likely a read error. No DNA is shown, since the ends of the CDR3 on it are uncertain; the CDR3 is the one TCRdb lists. The chain recombines TRBV29-1 with TRBJ2-1; no check of the table's D call, TRBD1, against the DNA was made. Both ends counted, the CDR3 spans 13 residues. Germline values: CDR1 SQVTM, CDR2 ANQGSEA. CDR3 residues: CSVAGQGVNEKFS.

Worth noting for this clonotype: At one end the junction does not follow the germline gene, possibly because of a read error. This chain uses TRBV29-1 with TRBJ1-1; D gene ambiguous. This CDR3 is 10 amino acids long. Looked up from germline, CDR1 is SQVTM and CDR2 is ANQGSEA. The CDR3 sequence is CSFEEVEAFF. DNA of the CDR3: TGCAGCTTTGAGGAGGTTGAAGCTTTCTTC.

On this clonotype itself: At one end the junction does not follow the germline gene, possibly because of a read error. The V call is TRBV5-1, the J call TRBJ1-5; no firm D call. Germline CDR1 and CDR2: SGHRS and YFSETQ. This CDR3 has 15 amino acids. The CDR3 nucleotides read TGCGCCAGCAGCTCGACGGGGTCTAGCGATCAGCCCCAGCATTTT. Protein sequence: CASSSTGSSDQPQHF.

This clonotype came up once. A read error may be the cause here, since a much bigger clone is one base away. This rearrangement joins TRBV29-1 to TRBJ1-1, with TRBD1 matching over 12 bases. Trimming removed 6 bases from V and 5 bases from J; junction bases left unmatched: 7. The CDR3 runs to 14 residues. The germline V gene encodes CDR1 SQVTM and CDR2 ANQGSEA. CDR3 residues: CSVGTGGWRTEAFF. CDR3 DNA sequence: TGCAGCGTGGGGACAGGGGGCTGGAGGACTGAAGCTTTCTTT.

This clonotype was detected only a few times. Germline is not matched at one junction end, which may reflect a read error. The chain links TRBV6-6 to TRBJ1-1; 7 bases are a match to TRBD1. Germline V gives CDR1 MNHNY, CDR2 SVGAGI (reference sequence). There are 13 residues in the CDR3. CDR3 protein: CASKKTGRTEALF. The CDR3 DNA reads as TGTGCTAGCAAGAAGACAGGGCGGACTGAAGCTCTCTTT.

Comment on this clonotype: With a much larger clone just one base away, this may be a read error. The chain recombines TRBV12-3 or TRBV12-4 with TRBJ1-1, with no clear D. The CDR3 sequence is 14 residues long. V dropped 6 bases and J dropped 1 base, with 12 bases sitting between them. The CDR3 sequence is CASSFTVSNTEAFF. As DNA, the CDR3 is TGTGCCAGCAGCTTCACAGTGTCGAACACTGAAGCTTTCTTT.

The table lists this clonotype with a few counts. The gene calls are TRBV28 and TRBJ2-7; 8 bases are shared with TRBD1. Germline loops: CDR1 MDHEN, CDR2 SYDVKM. The V segment lost 2 bases and the J segment 7 bases; nucleotides outside the gene matches: 7. This CDR3 has 14 residues. The CDR3 DNA follows: TGTGCCAGCAGTTTACAGGGGGCGCGTCGGGAGCAGTACTTC. It specifies CASSLQGARREQYF.

This clonotype has more than one count but fewer than ten. This chain uses TRBV28 with TRBJ1-2; weak D call: TRBD1 (5 bases). CDR3 size: 12 residues. CDR1 and CDR2 from the germline V gene are MDHEN and SYDVKM. The CDR3 DNA sequence: TGTCTCGGGGGGGACTCCACTTATGGCTACACCTTC. Protein product: CLGGDSTYGYTF.

With respect to this clonotype: A read error may produce the germline difference seen at one junction end. The chain is built from TRBV11-1 and TRBJ2-3; 7 positions agree with TRBD2. The CDR3 spans 14 residues. Germline V gene data show CDR1 as SGHAT and CDR2 as FQDESV (reference sequence). In nucleotides, the CDR3 is TGTGTCAGCAGCTTAAGGCAAAATGCGGGAGAGTCTCACTTT. Its protein is CVSSLRQNAGESHF. Complete variable domain (other parts from reference TRBV11-1 and TRBJ2-3): EAEVAQSPRYKITEKSQAVAFWCDPISGHATLYWYRQILGQGPELLVQFQDESVVDDSQLPKDRFSAERLKGVDSTLKIQPAELGDSAMYLCVSSLRQNAGESHFGPGTRLTVL.

This clonotype was counted ten times or more. The chain uses TRBV7-8 and TRBJ2-1, with 13 bases identical to TRBD2. CDR1 is SGHVS and CDR2 is FQNEAQ in the germline V gene. V lost 1 base, J lost 6 bases, and 3 bases stayed unmatched. The CDR3 runs to 16 residues. CDR3 bases: TGTGCCAGCAGCTTAGTTGGGACTAGCGGGACCAATGAGCAGTTCTTC. Translated, it gives CASSLVGTSGTNEQFF.

In nucleotides, the CDR3 is TGTGCCTGCCATGGGAGTAGGAATGCTTTCTTT. Translating gives CACHGSRNAFF. V usage is TRBV30 and J usage is TRBJ1-1; D is ambiguous. Trimming shortened V by 6 bases and J by 11 bases, and 16 bases separated the two germline ends. This CDR3 is 11 amino acids long. Germline lookup yields CDR1 GTSNPN and CDR2 SVGIG (reference sequence).

Concerning this clonotype itself: A much more abundant neighbour one base away suggests this may be a read error. The chain employs TRBV6-2 or TRBV6-3 and TRBJ2-1; 9 bases agree with TRBD1. The germline V gene has CDR1 MNHEY and CDR2 SVGEGT. The CDR3 consists of 16 residues. The CDR3 loop reads CASSHIGQGLLNEHFF. CDR3 coding DNA: TGTGCCAGCAGTCACATCGGACAGGGGTTATTGAATGAGCACTTCTTC.

This clonotype rates as medium-sized. The rearrangement uses TRBV11-2 and TRBJ2-5; tentatively, D is TRBD2 (6 bases). Trimming cost V 5 bases and J 1 base, with 17 bases left between them. The CDR3 runs 16 residues. Germline V gene lookup returns CDR1 SGHAT and CDR2 FQNNGV. Here the CDR3 reads CASSLGLAGSQETQYF. CDR3 nucleotides: TGTGCCAGCAGCCTGGGACTGGCGGGCTCCCAAGAGACCCAGTACTTC.

This chain connects TRBV28 to TRBJ2-5; 9 bases map to TRBD2. This CDR3 is built from 16 residues. V trimming: 8 bases; J trimming: 5 bases; junction bases outside the gene matches: 15. Germline V gene lookup returns CDR1 MDHEN and CDR2 SYDVKM. CDR3 bases: TGTGCCAGCCGGAGGACTAGCGCAACTTCAGGGGAGACCCAGTACTTC. Translated, it gives CASRRTSATSGETQYF.

The V gene is TRBV28, the J gene TRBJ2-5, with unresolved D. V gave up 3 bases and J gave up 5 bases, with 7 bases separating them. This CDR3 is built from 12 residues. Germline V gene data show CDR1 as MDHEN and CDR2 as SYDVKM. CDR3 residues: CASSLYEETQYF. CDR3 bases: TGTGCCAGCAGTTTGTACGAGGAGACCCAGTACTTC.

In regard to this clonotype: Germline and junction disagree at one end, which may indicate a read error. The CDR3 DNA reads as TGTGCCAGCAGCTCCGTTTCCAACAGGGGGACGAAGACCGGTGAGCTGTTTTTT. It encodes CASSSVSNRGTKTGELFF. V and J are TRBV11-2 and TRBJ2-2, with 8 bases aligning to TRBD1. Germline lookup yields CDR1 SGHAT and CDR2 FQNNGV. CDR3 size: 18 residues.